Below, one TCR beta chain is given with its context. The antigen is not known. Template switching by 5'RACE produced TCR cDNA, adding a universal primer site and UMIs. TCRdb reprocessed the 5' RACE reads via MiXCR and lists one record per CDR3 protein. This sample has 620,000 or so distinct CDR3 sequences, with about 12% found just once. Unmatched junction bases numbered 9, after V lost 5 bases and J lost 14 bases. The CDR3 is 12 amino acids. Per the germline V gene, CDR1 is SEHNR and CDR2 is FQNEAQ (reference sequence). These data come from a study of T cells after yellow fever vaccination. For the study at large: SMART-Seq v4 Ultra Low Input prepared libraries from low-cell fractions. Study findings and constraints: Detected again after the booster were most primary-vaccination clones, at 96% CD4 and roughly 88% CD8. Only a small proportion of the clonotypes turned up in both the CD4 and the CD8 compartments, likely arising from convergent recombination.

This receptor was identified in a man aged 25-45 years who received the YFV17D yellow fever vaccine. The V call is TRBV7-9, the J call TRBJ2-3, with TRBD2 matching 8 bases. The sample was PBMCs, taken on the day of the yellow fever booster vaccination. CDR3 sequence: CASSVGSGEAYF. In DNA, the CDR3 is TGTGCCAGCAGCGTCGGTAGCGGGGAGGCGTATTTT. Complete variable domain (other parts from reference TRBV7-9 and TRBJ2-3): DTGVSQNPRHKITKRGQNVTFRCDPISEHNRLYWYRQTLGQGPEFLTYFQNEAQLEKSRLLSDRFSAERPKGSFSTLEIQRTEQGDSAMYLCASSVGSGEAYFGPGTRLTVL.